The 19 T cell receptor beta chains below all came from one sample that was sequenced in a study of T cell responses to AZD1222 COVID-19 vaccine. The protocol was immunoSEQ multiplex PCR, while the TCRdb copy is restricted to in-frame clones and leaves out a portion. This sample has around 100,000 clones; about 85% occur once, and the top ten carry under 2%. Sequencing was performed on peripheral blood, taken on day 0 of AZD1222 vaccination. The receptors were sampled from an adult in good health.

This clone was counted a single time. V and J are TRBV19 and TRBJ1-1; D is possibly TRBD1 (6 bases). Germline loops: CDR1 LNHDA, CDR2 SQIVND (reference sequence). Trimming removed 3 bases from V and 7 bases from J, with 21 bases in between. The CDR3 loop spans 16 amino acids. CDR3 DNA: TGTGCCAGTAGTATCGACGCGGGACCGGCAGGGGTTGAAGCTTTCTTT. Translation gives CASSIDAGPAGVEAFF.

V usage is TRBV27 and J usage is TRBJ1-6; D gene ambiguous. The CDR3 runs 14 residues. In germline, CDR1 is MNHEY, CDR2 SMNVEV (reference sequence). The V end was cut by 1 base, the J end by 10 bases, with 11 bases between. The CDR3 region has the DNA TGTGCCAGCAGTTTATACCCACGTGGATCACCCCTCCACTTT. Residues: CASSLYPRGSPLHF.

The V call is TRBV6-5, the J call TRBJ1-2; D gene unclear. The V and J ends lost 7 bases and 13 bases respectively, with 13 bases between them. The CDR3 runs to 10 residues. Germline V lookup: CDR1 MNHEY, CDR2 SVGAGI. CDR3 nucleotide sequence: TGTGCCAGCACCGGAACGAGTAGCACCTTC. Protein product: CASTGTSSTF.

This chain links TRBV6-2 or TRBV6-3 with TRBJ2-5, with TRBD2 identical over 10 bases. The CDR3 loop spans 14 amino acids. The germline CDR1 and CDR2 sequences are MNHEY and SVGEGT. After removal of 5 bases from V and 5 bases from J, the junction contained 5 bases not matched to a gene. CDR3: CASSGGLARETQYF. Written as DNA, the CDR3 is TGTGCCAGCAGTGGGGGACTAGCGCGTGAGACCCAGTACTTC.

V gene TRBV24-1 combines with J gene TRBJ2-6; 7 bases match TRBD2. CDR3 length: 15 amino acids. In germline, CDR1 is KGHDR, CDR2 SFDVKD. V was clipped by 3 bases and J by 2 bases; unmatched bases: 0. The CDR3 spells CATSDRGAGANVLTF. DNA for the CDR3: TGTGCCACCAGTGATCGGGGGGCTGGGGCCAACGTCCTGACTTTC.

The rearrangement uses TRBV27 and TRBJ2-7; D perhaps matches TRBD1 (5 bases). Germline CDR1 reads MNHEY; CDR2 reads SMNVEV (reference sequence). V was trimmed by 2 bases and J by 2 bases, leaving 7 bases between them. This CDR3 is 13 amino acids long. CDR3 in amino acids: CASSLQGPYEQYF. As DNA, the CDR3 is TGTGCCAGCAGTTTACAGGGCCCCTACGAGCAGTACTTC.

The genes are TRBV7-3 and TRBJ1-2; D is uncertain. From germline, CDR1 is SGHTA and CDR2 FQGTGA. The germline V and J ends were trimmed by 1 base and 0 bases, with 9 bases remaining between them. The CDR3 loop spans 15 amino acids. The CDR3 protein is CASSLRRSTNYGYTF. The CDR3 coding sequence is TGTGCCAGCAGCTTAAGACGAAGCACTAACTATGGCTACACCTTC.

The V call is TRBV7-2, the J call TRBJ1-2, with D possibly matching TRBD1 (6 bases). Germline V CDR1 and CDR2: SGHTA, FQGNSA. This CDR3 is 15 amino acids long. V was shortened by 1 base and J by 4 bases, with 13 bases between the two germline ends. The CDR3 coding sequence is TGTGCCAGCAGCTTAGAGTCGAGGACAGTCTATGGCTACACCTTC. This sequence encodes CASSLESRTVYGYTF.

The chain is built from TRBV5-1 and TRBJ2-2, with D possibly called TRBD1 or TRBD2 (5 bases each). CDR1 and CDR2 from the germline V gene are SGHRS and YFSETQ. Trimming cost V 7 bases and J 0 bases, with 13 bases left between them. This CDR3 is 15 amino acids long. CDR3 coding DNA: TGCGCCAGCCCTCCGGGGCGGTCGAACACCGGGGAGCTGTTTTTT. Translated, it gives CASPPGRSNTGELFF.

The chain employs TRBV28 and TRBJ1-3; D is undetermined. Trimming cost V 3 bases and J 0 bases, with 9 bases left between them. CDR1 and CDR2 from the germline V gene are MDHEN and SYDVKM. This CDR3 is 15 amino acids long. The chain's CDR3 is CASSFNVYSGNTIYF. For the CDR3, the DNA is TGTGCCAGCAGTTTCAACGTTTACTCTGGAAACACCATATATTTT.

The chain recombines TRBV5-1 with TRBJ2-1; 11 bases map to TRBD1. Trimming at V came to 4 bases and at J to 8 bases, leaving 14 bases not matched to a gene. The CDR3 has 17 residues. Germline V gene lookup returns CDR1 SGHRS and CDR2 YFSETQ. Written as DNA, the CDR3 is TGCGCCAGCAGCCCGTGGACAGGGGGCGACCTTGGCTATGAGCAGTTCTTC. Protein sequence: CASSPWTGGDLGYEQFF. The entire variable domain, with the rest obtained from reference TRBV5-1 and TRBJ2-1, is as follows: KAGVTQTPRYLIKTRGQQVTLSCSPISGHRSVSWYQQTPGQGLQFLFEYFSETQRNKGNFPGRFSGRQFSNSRSEMNVSTLELGDSALYLCASSPWTGGDLGYEQFFGPGTRLTVL.

The V and J genes are TRBV6-5 and TRBJ1-3; the D gene is possibly TRBD1 (6 bases). Trimming removed 6 bases from V and 0 bases from J, with 12 bases in between. Germline V gene sequence: CDR1 MNHEY, CDR2 SVGAGI. CDR3 length equals 15 residues. The CDR3 loop is CASRVGQTSGNTIYF. In DNA, the CDR3 is TGTGCCAGCAGAGTCGGACAGACCTCTGGAAACACCATATATTTT.

CDR3: CASSHVTGGRGYTF. The CDR3 DNA is TGCGCCAGCAGCCATGTAACAGGGGGCCGAGGCTACACCTTC. The J gene is TRBJ1-2, the V gene TRBV4-3; the match to TRBD1 covers 9 bases. CDR1 is LGHNA, CDR2 YSLEER, per germline. CDR3 length: 14 residues. V shed 3 bases, J shed 8 bases, and the junction held 7 bases outside the gene matches.

This sequence joins TRBV25-1 and TRBJ2-5, with D maybe TRBD1 (6 bases). The CDR3 loop spans 13 amino acids. Germline V gene data show CDR1 as MGHDK and CDR2 as SYGVNS. Trimming removed 8 bases at V and 1 base at J, with 11 bases between. The CDR3 protein is CASQGGPQETQYF. The CDR3, as DNA: TGTGCCAGCCAAGGGGGACCCCAAGAGACCCAGTACTTC.

V is TRBV7-2 and J is TRBJ2-3; 12 bases map to TRBD2. The ends lost 3 bases at V and 0 bases at J; junction bases unmatched: 4. The germline CDR1 and CDR2 sequences are SGHTA and FQGNSA. CDR3 length: 17 residues. The CDR3 sequence: CASSLRLAGASTDTQYF. The CDR3 nucleotides are TGTGCCAGCAGCTTGAGACTAGCGGGAGCTAGCACAGATACGCAGTATTTT.

This chain uses TRBV19 with TRBJ1-2; a weak D match, TRBD1 (5 bases). Trimming removed 0 bases at V and 3 bases at J, with 20 bases between. The germline gives CDR1 LNHDA, CDR2 SQIVND (reference sequence). The CDR3 spans 18 residues. CDR3 in amino acids: CASSIDPYRRPPYYGYTF. The CDR3 DNA is TGTGCCAGTAGTATAGATCCATACAGGCGCCCGCCCTACTATGGCTACACCTTC.

CDR3 protein: CASSPGGPVDEQFF. The CDR3 DNA reads TGTGCCAGCAGCCCGGGGGGGCCCGTGGATGAGCAGTTCTTC. The chain has TRBV9 and TRBJ2-1; 8 bases are a match to TRBD2. V lost 4 bases to trimming and J lost 8 bases; unmatched junction nucleotides: 8. The germline V gene encodes CDR1 SGDLS and CDR2 YYNGEE. The CDR3 length is 14 residues.

In this sample, this clone turned up a few times. The chain employs TRBV11-3 and TRBJ1-3; D is undetermined. Looked up from germline, CDR1 is SGHNT and CDR2 is YENEEA. Trimming removed 3 bases at V and 2 bases at J, with 11 bases between. The CDR3 loop spans 15 amino acids. CDR3 in amino acids: CASSFDFGAGNTIYF. As DNA, the CDR3 is TGTGCCAGCAGCTTCGACTTCGGGGCTGGAAACACCATATATTTT.

This sequence joins TRBV29-1 and TRBJ2-3; tentative D call: TRBD2 (6 bases). Germline CDR1 and CDR2: SQVTM and ANQGSEA. The CDR3 sequence is 14 residues long. V gave up 5 bases and J gave up 6 bases, with 18 bases separating them. CDR3 nucleotide sequence: TGCAGCGTTCGTTCGCGGGGAGAGTGGGATACGCAGTATTTT. Protein: CSVRSRGEWDTQYF.